Presented here are 26 T cell receptor beta chains from one specimen sequenced in a study of spatial heterogeneity in lung cancer. The time point denotes: sample taken at primary tumor resection. The sequenced material consisted of unsorted whole RNA from tumor, nontumor lung or frozen PBMC. TCRdb processed the 5' RACE reads anew with MiXCR; each CDR3 protein has one entry. The sample includes approximately 49,000 distinct CDR3 sequences, roughly 5% of them seen just once. The sample here was PBMCs, taken at surgery. These receptors were obtained from a male donor with early-stage non-small cell lung cancer.

The table lists this clonotype with many counts. V and J are TRBV5-1 and TRBJ1-2, with 9 bases matching TRBD1. V lost 3 bases and J lost 2; bases outside the gene matches: 2. The V gene's germline CDR1 is SGHRS and CDR2 YFSETQ. This CDR3 contains 14 residues. In DNA, the CDR3 is TGCGCCAGCAGCTCCGGACAGGGGAACTATGGCTACACCTTC. Translating gives CASSSGQGNYGYTF.

This clonotype was counted ten times or more. The V and J genes are TRBV15 and TRBJ2-1; TRBD2 matches at 9 bases. The junction had 5 bases not matched to a gene; V was cut back by 4 bases and J by 7 bases. The CDR3 covers 14 residues. The germline gives CDR1 LNHNV, CDR2 YYDKDF (reference sequence). CDR3 residues: CATSMTREGNEQFF. CDR3 bases: TGTGCCACCAGCATGACGCGGGAGGGAAATGAGCAGTTCTTC.

This clonotype was detected ten times or more. The J gene is TRBJ2-3, the V gene TRBV5-1; perhaps TRBD1 as D (6 bases). The CDR3 is 13 amino acids. In germline, CDR1 is SGHRS, CDR2 YFSETQ. Trimming stripped 6 bases from V and 4 bases from J, with 12 bases between. The CDR3 here is CASNLQGPDTQYF. DNA of the CDR3: TGCGCCAGCAACCTACAGGGCCCAGATACGCAGTATTTT.

Many counts were recorded for this clonotype. The rearrangement joins TRBV20-1 to TRBJ2-3; D gene uncertain. CDR3 length: 12 residues. V lost 1 base and J 9 bases, leaving 11 bases between the germline ends. From germline, CDR1 is DFQATT and CDR2 SNEGSKA (reference sequence). CDR3 residues: CSARAPPGTQYF. The CDR3 DNA sequence: TGCAGTGCTAGAGCCCCCCCCGGGACGCAGTATTTT.

This clonotype occurred a few times. The chain carries TRBV20-1 and TRBJ1-5; the D gene is possibly TRBD1 (6 bases). This CDR3 spans 14 amino acids. V lost 6 bases and J 8 bases, leaving 20 bases between the germline ends. Germline CDR1 DFQATT, CDR2 SNEGSKA (reference sequence). The CDR3 sequence: CSAQQGTGIKPQHF. CDR3 nucleotide sequence: TGCAGTGCGCAACAGGGTACGGGGATCAAGCCCCAGCATTTT.

This clonotype was picked up many times. The chain carries TRBV29-1 and TRBJ1-2; 7 nucleotides line up with TRBD1. From germline, CDR1 is SQVTM and CDR2 ANQGSEA. Unmatched junction bases numbered 2, after V lost 3 bases and J lost 4 bases. The CDR3 has 12 residues. The DNA for the CDR3 is TGCAGCGTTGACAGGGGGGGCTATGGCTACACCTTC. It yields the protein CSVDRGGYGYTF.

The chain is built from TRBV5-1 and TRBJ1-1; unclear D gene. The V gene lost 1 base and the J gene lost 1 base, with 8 bases spanning the gap. This CDR3 spans 14 amino acids. Germline CDR1 reads SGHRS; CDR2 reads YFSETQ. CDR3 in amino acids: CASSLLVENTEAFF. CDR3 in DNA: TGCGCCAGCAGCTTGTTAGTAGAGAACACTGAAGCTTTCTTT.

The table lists this clonotype with many counts. The V call is TRBV5-8, the J call TRBJ1-2; TRBD1 matches 8 bases. Trimming cost V 3 bases and J 7 bases; bases outside gene matches: 5. CDR1 is SGHTS, CDR2 YDEGEE, per germline. The CDR3 has 13 residues. The CDR3 region is CASSSLDRAGYTF. CDR3 coding DNA: TGTGCCAGCAGCTCCCTGGACAGGGCTGGCTACACCTTC.

The V gene is TRBV29-1, the J gene TRBJ2-3, with no clear D. Germline CDR1 and CDR2: SQVTM and ANQGSEA. The CDR3 runs 11 residues. Between the trimmed V and J ends, which lost 4 bases and 2 bases, there was a span of 4 bases. The CDR3 sequence is CSVGFTDTQYF. The CDR3 DNA reads TGCAGCGTTGGGTTCACAGATACGCAGTATTTT.

This chain links TRBV6-1 with TRBJ2-1; D not certain. The CDR3 is made up of 12 amino acids. V lost 5 bases and J lost 6, with 8 bases in between. CDR1 and CDR2 (germline): MNHNS, SASEGT. The CDR3 reads CASSQRGNEQFF. The CDR3 coding sequence is TGTGCCAGCAGTCAGCGCGGCAATGAGCAGTTCTTC.

Many counts were recorded for this clonotype. The V and J genes are TRBV12-3 or TRBV12-4 and TRBJ2-5; a weak D match, TRBD2 (6 bases). Trimming took off 2 bases at V and 2 bases at J, with 18 bases between the two ends. The CDR3 loop spans 17 amino acids. CDR3 sequence (DNA): TGTGCCAGCAGTTTAAGGGAGATGCGGGGACCTCAAGAGACCCAGTACTTC. Encoded protein: CASSLREMRGPQETQYF.

This clonotype was picked up many times. This rearrangement joins TRBV6-6 to TRBJ2-7, with TRBD1 matching 9 bases. This CDR3 has 13 residues. After removal of 6 bases from V and 3 bases from J, the junction contained 3 bases not matched to a gene. Germline CDR1 and CDR2: MNHNY and SVGAGI (reference sequence). This CDR3 reads CASRGQGNYEQYF. In DNA, the CDR3 is TGTGCCAGCAGGGGACAGGGAAACTACGAGCAGTACTTC.

This clonotype was observed many times. This chain joins TRBV20-1 and TRBJ1-5; D possibly corresponds to TRBD1 (6 bases). From germline, CDR1 is DFQATT and CDR2 SNEGSKA (reference sequence). The V end lost 0 bases, the J end lost 3 bases, and 15 bases lay between the germline ends. The length of the CDR3 is 16 residues. CDR3 loop: CSARDRDRRYNQPQHF. CDR3 bases: TGCAGTGCTAGAGATAGAGACAGGCGCTACAATCAGCCCCAGCATTTT.

At least ten counts were recorded for this clonotype. The CDR3 region is CASSLGTGRPYEQYF. The DNA of the CDR3 is TGCGCCAGCAGCTTGGGGACGGGGAGACCCTACGAGCAGTACTTC. V gene TRBV5-1 combines with J gene TRBJ2-7; tentative D call: TRBD2 (5 bases). The germline V gene has CDR1 SGHRS and CDR2 YFSETQ. V lost 0 bases and J 2 bases, leaving 12 bases between the germline ends. This CDR3 is 15 amino acids long.

This clonotype was seen ten or more times. The V gene is TRBV5-1, the J gene TRBJ1-2, with TRBD1 matching 11 bases. Trimming removed 7 bases from V and 13 bases from J; junction bases left unmatched: 27. Germline V gives CDR1 SGHRS, CDR2 YFSETQ. CDR3 length equals 18 residues. Here the CDR3 DNA reads TGCGCCAGCTCCAGGGCCGGGACAGGGGGGAGCCTCTCAAGAGCCCTCACCTTC. Protein sequence: CASSRAGTGGSLSRALTF.

This clonotype was detected many times. The J gene is TRBJ2-7, the V gene TRBV18; TRBD1 matches 9 bases. CDR1 and CDR2 from the germline V gene are KGHSH and LQKENI. Trimming removed 0 bases from V and 4 bases from J; junction bases left unmatched: 4. The CDR3 contains 15 residues. DNA for the CDR3: TGTGCCAGCTCACCACCGGGACAGGGACGATACGAGCAGTACTTC. Translation gives CASSPPGQGRYEQYF.

This clonotype was found many times. This chain links TRBV6-1 with TRBJ2-6, with TRBD2 as a possible D gene (6 bases). Per germline, CDR1 MNHNS and CDR2 SASEGT. The V and J ends lost 2 bases and 3 bases respectively, with 8 bases between them. This CDR3 has 15 residues. Written as DNA, the CDR3 is TGTGCCAGCAGTGAATGGGGAGGTGGGGCCAACGTCCTGACTTTC. Amino acid sequence: CASSEWGGGANVLTF.

The chain employs TRBV20-1 and TRBJ2-2; 10 bases map to TRBD1. The CDR3 contains 16 residues. V trimming: 7 bases; J trimming: 6 bases; junction bases outside the gene matches: 14. CDR1 is DFQATT and CDR2 is SNEGSKA in the germline V gene (reference sequence). The CDR3: CSVSSRDRGRAGELFF. The CDR3 region has the DNA TGCAGTGTCTCATCTCGCGACAGGGGGCGCGCCGGGGAGCTGTTTTTT.

This clonotype was seen many times. The chain links TRBV6-5 to TRBJ2-7, with D unclear. Trimming took 4 bases from V and 4 from J, leaving 17 bases between them. The CDR3 is made up of 15 amino acids. Germline CDR1 is MNHEY and CDR2 is SVGAGI. The CDR3 is CASSSPQTDLYEQYF. CDR3 nucleotides: TGTGCCAGCAGTTCCCCCCAGACTGATCTTTACGAGCAGTACTTC.

This clonotype was counted ten times or more. The J gene is TRBJ2-7, the V gene TRBV28; a weak D match, TRBD1 (5 bases). V was shortened by 5 bases and J by 7 bases, with 12 bases between the two germline ends. The CDR3 sequence is 12 residues long. Looked up from germline, CDR1 is MDHEN and CDR2 is SYDVKM. CDR3 protein: CASSRRAREQYF. As DNA, the CDR3 is TGTGCCAGCAGTCGCAGGGCTCGGGAGCAGTACTTC.

This clonotype was counted between two and nine times. This chain connects TRBV5-4 to TRBJ2-5; 10 positions match TRBD1. The germline V gene encodes CDR1 SGHNT and CDR2 YYREEE (reference sequence). The CDR3 loop spans 15 amino acids. Losses at the gene ends were 0 bases for V and 7 bases for J; bases not matched to a gene: 6. The CDR3 here is CASSLGQGARGTQYF. The CDR3 DNA reads TGTGCCAGCAGCTTGGGACAGGGGGCTCGGGGGACCCAGTACTTC.

This clonotype showed up many times. This chain links TRBV20-1 with TRBJ2-1, with D possibly TRBD2 on 6 matching bases. Between the trimmed V and J ends, which lost 5 bases and 10 bases, there was a span of 15 bases. CDR3 length: 12 amino acids. From germline, CDR1 is DFQATT and CDR2 SNEGSKA (reference sequence). CDR3 residues: CSADHLAEEQFF. The CDR3 DNA sequence: TGCAGTGCTGACCACTTAGCGGAGGAGCAGTTCTTC.

This clonotype showed up many times. The chain joins TRBV28 to TRBJ2-2; D remains unclear. The germline V gene has CDR1 MDHEN and CDR2 SYDVKM. CDR3 size: 13 residues. Trimming stripped 6 bases from V and 5 bases from J, with 10 bases between. The CDR3 DNA is TGTGCCAGCAGCCTCGCGCGGACCGGGGAGCTGTTTTTT. Its protein is CASSLARTGELFF.

Ten or more counts support this clonotype. This rearrangement joins TRBV7-7 to TRBJ2-2; TRBD1 might be the D (6 bases). CDR1 and CDR2 (germline): SSHAT, FNYEAQ (reference sequence). V was shortened by 4 bases and J by 6 bases, with 15 bases between the two germline ends. The CDR3 is made up of 15 amino acids. CDR3 coding DNA: TGTGCCAGCAGCTCAGCACAGGGTTGGGCCGGGGAGCTGTTTTTT. Its translation is CASSSAQGWAGELFF.

There are many counts of this clonotype. J is TRBJ2-7 and V is TRBV10-3; unclear D gene. The CDR3 is 15 amino acids. Trimming removed 6 bases at V and 3 bases at J, with 18 bases between. CDR1 ENHRY and CDR2 SYGVKD come from the germline V gene. The CDR3, as DNA: TGTGCCATCAGGCCTAAGGGCGATTTGGGCTACGAGCAGTACTTC. It yields the protein CAIRPKGDLGYEQYF.

This clonotype occurred many times. V usage is TRBV12-3 or TRBV12-4 and J usage is TRBJ2-1; TRBD1 matches 10 bases. CDR3 length: 15 amino acids. V was pared by 6 bases and J by 5 bases, with 7 bases of the junction left unmatched. The CDR3 DNA sequence: TGTGCCAGCAGCTTGGGACAGGGGTTCCACAATGAGCAGTTCTTC. It translates to CASSLGQGFHNEQFF.